The T cell receptor beta chain under discussion was sequenced for a study of shared clonotypes between healthy human individuals. As for the study in general: Donors were a couple of women and a few men aged 18 to 49.

Positive CCR7 selection of CD45RO-negative cells yielded the naive CD8 cells, and terminally differentiated effector memory CD45RA+ cells were excluded. In the case of this clone: Its specificity is unknown.

Clones were sequenced by immunoSEQ multiplex PCR, and TCRdb holds only the in-frame ones, with some missing. Here the sample spans around 580,000 clones, roughly 98% being singletons. Findings and caveats of the study: It was observed that roughly 4.8% of naive CD4 clonotypes were shared across a few donors. Sampling covered nothing but blood. Tissue TCR repertoires likely differ from those found in blood.

Germline trimming cut 3 bases from V and 9 bases from J; bases unmatched to any gene: 2. Germline values: CDR1 MRHNA, CDR2 SNTAGT. The CDR3 sequence is 14 residues long. The sequenced sample was naive CD8+ T cells sorted from blood. This clonotype originated in a man aged 25-45 years in good health. This rearrangement joins TRBV6-4 to TRBJ2-1, with 13 bases fitting TRBD2. In DNA form, the CDR3 reads TGTGCCAGCAGTGATAGGACTAGCGGGAGTGAGCAGTTCTTC. Its translation: CASSDRTSGSEQFF.